Listed here are 7 T cell receptor beta chains from one sample, sequenced in a study of blood T cell repertoires in COVID-19. The protocol was immunoSEQ multiplex PCR, while the TCRdb copy is restricted to in-frame clones and leaves out a portion. The sample includes over 250,000 clones, roughly 89% of them seen just once. The source material was peripheral blood. The source is a man in his fifties with acute or convalescent COVID-19.

This clone occurred a few times. This chain joins TRBV2 and TRBJ1-4, with D tentatively TRBD1 (5 bases). CDR1 is SNHLY, CDR2 FYNNEI, per germline. V dropped 3 bases and J dropped 14 bases, with 13 bases sitting between them. CDR3 length equals 12 residues. CDR3 nucleotide sequence: TGTGCCAGCAGTGATCAGGGTGTGTACCTGTTTTTT. Translation: CASSDQGVYLFF.

The chain combines TRBV5-1 with TRBJ2-3; 7 bases match TRBD2. Trimming took 5 bases from V and 4 from J; bases not matched to a gene: 7. CDR3 length: 14 residues. From germline, CDR1 is SGHRS and CDR2 YFSETQ. The CDR3 DNA follows: TGCGCCAGCAGGGATTCTAGCGGCCCAGATACGCAGTATTTT. It specifies CASRDSSGPDTQYF.

V and J are TRBV4-1 and TRBJ1-5; no clear D. The CDR3 is made up of 17 amino acids. The germline CDR1 and CDR2 sequences are MGHRA and YSYEKL. Trimming took 2 bases from V and 1 from J, leaving 15 bases between them. The CDR3 region is CASSQTETSTSNQPQHF. CDR3 sequence (DNA): TGCGCCAGCAGCCAAACAGAAACCAGCACCAGCAATCAGCCCCAGCATTTT.

The chain uses TRBV19 and TRBJ1-1, with a weak D call TRBD1 (6 bases). CDR1 and CDR2 (germline): LNHDA, SQIVND (reference sequence). This CDR3 has 14 residues. Between the trimmed V and J ends, which lost 3 bases and 7 bases, there was a span of 15 bases. CDR3 in DNA: TGTGCCAGTAGTATTGGACAGCTCGCAAATGAAGCTTTCTTT. It translates to CASSIGQLANEAFF.

The rearrangement links TRBV5-6 to TRBJ2-2; 8 bases line up with TRBD1. Germline V gives CDR1 SGHDT, CDR2 YYEEEE. The CDR3 contains 16 residues. Trimming took 0 bases from V and 3 from J; bases not matched to a gene: 4. CDR3 coding DNA: TGTGCCAGCAGCTTGGTGCAGGGGGCGCACACCGGGGAGCTGTTTTTT. The encoded protein is CASSLVQGAHTGELFF. The variable domain in full, with the rest retrieved from reference TRBV5-6 and TRBJ2-2, is DAGVTQSPTHLIKTRGQQVTLRCSPKSGHDTVSWYQQALGQGPQFIFQYYEEEERQRGNFPDRFSGHQFPNYSSELNVNALLLGDSALYLCASSLVQGAHTGELFFGEGSRLTVL.

The V call is TRBV16, the J call TRBJ2-1; 16 nucleotides line up with TRBD2. The CDR3 is 16 residues long. In germline, CDR1 is KGHSY, CDR2 FQNENV. V was clipped by 4 bases and J by 5 bases; unmatched bases: 2. The CDR3 region is CASSPGTSGGDNEQFF. CDR3 bases: TGTGCCAGCAGCCCCGGGACTAGCGGGGGGGACAATGAGCAGTTCTTC.

This chain connects TRBV15 to TRBJ1-2; 8 nucleotides match TRBD1. The CDR3 contains 15 residues. V trimming: 1 base; J trimming: 6 bases; junction bases outside the gene matches: 7. The germline CDR1 and CDR2 sequences are LNHNV and YYDKDF (reference sequence). The CDR3 DNA sequence: TGTGCCACCAGCAGAGGGACAGGGATGGACGATGGCTACACCTTC. Translated: CATSRGTGMDDGYTF.